This T cell receptor beta chain appears in the sequencing data of a study of T cell clones after liver transplantation. The CDR3 spans 14 residues. Per the germline V gene, CDR1 is SGHRS and CDR2 is YFSETQ. V was clipped by 2 bases and J by 2 bases, with 10 bases between them. TCRdb's table, derived via immunoSEQ multiplex PCR, lists solely in-frame clones and lacks some. Of approximately 68,000 clones listed, about 80% were seen once; the top ten hold roughly 0.6%. The chain uses TRBV5-1 and TRBJ1-2, with D tentatively TRBD1 (6 bases). The sequence derives from a human donor who received a liver transplant. The specimen was CD4+ T cells from blood, collected before liver transplant. CDR3 loop: CASSLGQPNYGYTF. In DNA, the CDR3 is TGCGCCAGCAGCTTAGGACAGCCGAACTATGGCTACACCTTC.